This T cell receptor (beta chain) was retrieved from a study of OX40 agonist ivuxolimab in advanced cancers. Whole-study context: Enrolled patients in dose escalation had cancers that were hepatocellular carcinoma, melanoma, renal cell or head and neck cancer. Study observations and caveats: Among T cells, CD8+ cells averaged more expanded clones than CD4+ cells.

The protocol was immunoSEQ multiplex PCR, while the TCRdb copy is restricted to in-frame clones and leaves out a portion. This sample has fewer than 200,000 clones, with approximately 94% found just once. Systemic immunosuppression or autoimmune disease history was grounds to exclude patients. At baseline, cycle 4 day 1, and cycle 7 day 1, blood was sampled. About this clone: The antigen is unknown.

Germline CDR1 SEHNR, CDR2 FQNEAQ (reference sequence). The junction had 12 bases not matched to a gene; V was cut back by 8 bases and J by 5 bases. The CDR3 sequence is 15 residues long. The gene calls are TRBV7-9 and TRBJ2-3, with TRBD2 identical over 8 bases. The sample was CD4+ or CD8+ T cells sorted from blood, taken in a trial of the OX40 agonist ivuxolimab. The clonotype comes from an adult with an advanced solid tumor such as melanoma, head and neck, liver or kidney cancer. The CDR3, as DNA: TGTGCCAGCGCCACTGTGGCGGGAGGTATAGATACGCAGTATTTT. It is translated as CASATVAGGIDTQYF.